This T cell receptor (beta chain) was recovered during a study of T-cell memory formation after mild COVID-19. General observations from the study: There was a balanced CD4/CD8 profile in clones contracting day 15 to 85, and later expanders leaned CD4+. SARS-CoV-2 specificity was not confirmed for second-wave clones peaking on day 37.

V was trimmed by 4 bases and J by 0 bases, leaving 10 bases between them. The CDR3 is made up of 14 amino acids. The germline V gene encodes CDR1 LGHDT and CDR2 YNNKEL (reference sequence). One entry per CDR3 protein, called by TCRdb with MiXCR from the 5' RACE reads. The sample lists about 82,000 distinct CDR3 sequences, over 12% seen once, with approximately 40% in the top ten. In the case of this clonotype: Its matching antigen is unknown.

The TCR sequence derives from a man aged 18 to 29 who had mild COVID-19 (a few samples of this study predate the infection). Cell type and time point are not known. The sequenced material came from PBMCs or a T cell subset sorted from them (not recorded which). The chain employs TRBV3-1 and TRBJ2-7; D is uncertain. The CDR3 DNA follows: TGTGCCAGCAGCCTCGACTGGGGCTCCTACGAGCAGTACTTC. Its translation is CASSLDWGSYEQYF.